The table lists the clone carrying this T cell receptor beta chain with a count of one. Its antigen is unidentified. In germline, CDR1 is MDHEN, CDR2 SYDVKM. V was pared by 0 bases and J by 2 bases, with 11 bases of the junction left unmatched. CDR3 size: 21 residues. The protocol was immunoSEQ multiplex PCR, while the TCRdb copy is restricted to in-frame clones and leaves out a portion. The sample shows approximately 100,000 clones, 82% of them seen only once. This sample was included in a study of PD-1 blockade in mismatch repair-deficient tumors. Study-wide points: Tumor-resident clones, often undetectable pretreatment in blood, expanded then contracted after pembrolizumab.

Every patient had mismatch repair deficiency by PCR or immunohistochemistry. The V call is TRBV28, the J call TRBJ2-3, with 16 bases that match TRBD2. The clonotype originates from an adult with mismatch repair-deficient cancer. The sequencing used peripheral blood, collected 30 to 36 weeks after starting pembrolizumab. The CDR3 region has the DNA TGTGCCAGCAGTTTATGGGGACTAGCGGGAGGGCCGAATGGTATCACAGATACGCAGTATTTT. This translates into CASSLWGLAGGPNGITDTQYF.